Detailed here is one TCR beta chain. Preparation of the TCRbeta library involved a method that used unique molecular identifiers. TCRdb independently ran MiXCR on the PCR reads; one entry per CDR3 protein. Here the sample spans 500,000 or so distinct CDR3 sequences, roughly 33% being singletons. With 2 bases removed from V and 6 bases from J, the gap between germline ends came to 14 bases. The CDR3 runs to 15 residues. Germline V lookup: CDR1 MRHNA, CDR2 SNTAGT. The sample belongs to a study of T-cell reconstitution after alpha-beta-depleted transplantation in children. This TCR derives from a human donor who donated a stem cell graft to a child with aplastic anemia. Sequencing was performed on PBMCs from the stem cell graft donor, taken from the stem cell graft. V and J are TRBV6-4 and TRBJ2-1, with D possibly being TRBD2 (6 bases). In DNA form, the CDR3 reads TGTGCCAGCAGTGACAGCCCAGCGGGTTTCAATGAGCAGTTCTTC. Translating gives CASSDSPAGFNEQFF.